The clone carrying this TCR beta chain was detected a few times. The time point here: pretreatment peripheral blood. The CDR3 loop spans 14 amino acids. V lost 1 base, J lost 3 bases, and 10 bases lay in between. The germline CDR1 and CDR2 sequences are SQVTM and ANQGSEA. The data stem from a study of PD-L1 blockade in urothelial cancer. Assay: immunoSEQ multiplex PCR; the TCRdb copy retains only in-frame clones and omits some. The table records fewer than 95,000 clones, less than 90% of them present only once. Sequencing was performed on PBMCs, taken around atezolizumab (anti-PD-L1) treatment. This TCR derives from a man aged 55 to 70 with urothelial cancer. The chain has TRBV29-1 and TRBJ2-4; D possibly corresponds to TRBD2 (6 bases). The CDR3 reads CSVEVGGGKNIQYF. CDR3 DNA: TGCAGCGTTGAAGTCGGGGGTGGCAAAAACATTCAGTACTTC.